Sequencing of this T cell receptor beta chain was carried out in a study of blood T cells in healthy people across ages. Sample-barcoded 5' priming and a J-beta primer mix drove a second PCR of roughly 7 to 11 cycles. One entry per CDR3 protein, called by TCRdb with MiXCR from the 5' RACE reads. This table holds about 970,000 distinct CDR3 sequences, roughly 50% found once. Remarks on this clonotype: The antigen is not known.

Findings and limits, study-wide: Roughly linear declines in TCR beta diversity per million T cells occurred with age.

V was clipped by 0 bases and J by 10 bases, with 14 bases between them. The CDR3 contains 13 residues. Germline V gene lookup returns CDR1 SGHRS and CDR2 YFSETQ. The rearrangement links TRBV5-1 to TRBJ2-7; possible D gene TRBD2, 5 bases. The origin of this receptor is a woman aged 60-70 years in good health. Sequencing input: blood. CDR3 DNA: TGCGCCAGCAGCTTGGAGTTGGGAGAGGCCCAGTACTTC. This sequence encodes CASSLELGEAQYF. The full variable domain, in which reference TRBV5-1 and TRBJ2-7 provide the parts outside the CDR3, is KAGVTQTPRYLIKTRGQQVTLSCSPISGHRSVSWYQQTPGQGLQFLFEYFSETQRNKGNFPGRFSGRQFSNSRSEMNVSTLELGDSALYLCASSLELGEAQYFGPGTRLTVT.